This TCR beta chain was recovered during a study of blood T cell repertoires in COVID-19. About the research overall: COVID-19 samples from acute and convalescent phases originated in the United States, Italy and Spain. Sample material is recorded as cDNA or gDNA derived from T cells, B-cell-depleted T cells, or PBMCs.

Source study methods: Nucleated cell number was recorded as an estimate derived from reference gene primer amplification. Clones were read by immunoSEQ multiplex PCR, and TCRdb kept only the in-frame ones, dropping some. The DNA was the basis for D and trimming; V, J and clone size are from that table. The sample shows tens of thousands of clones, 70% to 90% of them seen only once. Trimming took 7 bases from V and 4 from J, leaving 23 bases between them. The CDR3 runs 17 residues. Germline assignment: CDR1 SEHNR and CDR2 FQNEAQ (reference sequence). Enrollment of patients from Seattle took place during active infection, with longitudinal follow-up.

The TCR comes from a woman older than 75 with COVID-19, enrolled during active disease. The sample taken for sequencing was peripheral blood. V gene TRBV7-9 combines with J gene TRBJ2-1, with D maybe TRBD2 (8 bases). The CDR3 is CASNAGGSGIAYNEQFF. CDR3 in DNA: TGTGCCAGCAACGCAGGGGGTAGCGGGATTGCATACAATGAGCAGTTCTTC.